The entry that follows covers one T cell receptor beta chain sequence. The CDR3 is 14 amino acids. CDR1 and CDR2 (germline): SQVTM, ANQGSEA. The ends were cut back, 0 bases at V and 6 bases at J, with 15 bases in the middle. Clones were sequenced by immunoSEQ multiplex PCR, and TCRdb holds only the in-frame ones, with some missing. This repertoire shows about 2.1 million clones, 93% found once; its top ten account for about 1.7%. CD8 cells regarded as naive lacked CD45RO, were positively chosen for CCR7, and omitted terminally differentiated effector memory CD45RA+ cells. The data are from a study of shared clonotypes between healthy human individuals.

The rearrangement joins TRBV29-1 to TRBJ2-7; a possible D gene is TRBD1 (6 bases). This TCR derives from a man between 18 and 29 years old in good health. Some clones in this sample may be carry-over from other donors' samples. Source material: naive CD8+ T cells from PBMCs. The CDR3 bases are TGCAGCGTTGAAGAAAGGCAGGGGCCCCCCGAGCAGTACTTC. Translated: CSVEERQGPPEQYF.